The following is a TCR beta chain sequence with its context. The protocol was immunoSEQ multiplex PCR, while the TCRdb copy is restricted to in-frame clones and leaves out a portion. The data contain about 200,000 clones, 80% to 90% of them singletons. The data originate from a study of blood T cell repertoires in COVID-19. V was pared by 6 bases and J by 8 bases, with 5 bases of the junction left unmatched. The CDR3 totals 12 residues. Source material: peripheral blood. This TCR was recovered from an older woman with acute or convalescent COVID-19. The chain recombines TRBV12-3 or TRBV12-4 with TRBJ1-2, with 8 bases aligning to TRBD1. The CDR3 region has the DNA TGTGCCAGCAGCGGACAGGGTTTGGGCTACACCTTC. Amino acids: CASSGQGLGYTF.